Sample share makes the clone carrying this TCR beta chain medium-sized (0.01 to 0.1%). The target antigen is unknown. Stated time point: sample taken at primary tumor resection. Donors were roughly 70 untreated early-stage non-small cell lung cancer patients. All TCR cDNA molecules were individually tagged with a unique molecular identifier. In TCRdb, the 5' RACE reads were re-called with MiXCR into one record per CDR3 protein. The data contain approximately 3,200 distinct CDR3 sequences, 5% to 5.5% of them singletons. This entry comes from a study of spatial heterogeneity in lung cancer. The CDR3 is made up of 16 amino acids. CDR1 and CDR2 (germline): SGHRS, YFSETQ. With 0 bases removed from V and 3 bases from J, the gap between germline ends came to 15 bases. Study outcomes and limitations: Tumoral mutation counts were tracked by counts of expanded intratumoral alpha and beta TCRs.

This TCR was sampled from a female donor with early-stage non-small cell lung cancer. V gene TRBV5-1 combines with J gene TRBJ1-2, with D possibly TRBD1 on 5 matching bases. Here the sequenced sample was lung tumor tissue, taken at surgery. Written as DNA, the CDR3 is TGCGCCAGCAGCTTGGGTTTGAAAGGGGAGGACTATGGCTACACCTTC. It is translated as CASSLGLKGEDYGYTF.